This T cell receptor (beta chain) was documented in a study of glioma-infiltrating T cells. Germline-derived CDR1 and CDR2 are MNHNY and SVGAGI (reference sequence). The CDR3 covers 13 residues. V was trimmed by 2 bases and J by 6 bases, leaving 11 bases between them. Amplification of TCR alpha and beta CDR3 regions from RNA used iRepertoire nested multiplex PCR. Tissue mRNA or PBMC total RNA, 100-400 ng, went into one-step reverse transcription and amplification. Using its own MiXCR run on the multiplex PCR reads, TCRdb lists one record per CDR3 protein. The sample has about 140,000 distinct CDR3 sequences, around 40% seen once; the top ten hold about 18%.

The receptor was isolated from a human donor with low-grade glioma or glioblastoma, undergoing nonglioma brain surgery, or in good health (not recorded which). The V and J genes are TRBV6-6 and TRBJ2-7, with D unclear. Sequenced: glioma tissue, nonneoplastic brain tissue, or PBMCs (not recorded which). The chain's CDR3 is CASSYVASGEQYF. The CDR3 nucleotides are TGTGCCAGCAGTTACGTGGCTTCCGGCGAGCAGTACTTC.